The text below deals with one T cell receptor beta chain. Its target is not known. The data belong to a study of cytomegalovirus exposure and HLA in healthy donors. General observations from the study: TCR beta chains numbering roughly 150 were designated cytomegalovirus-associated.

Using immunoSEQ multiplex PCR, the repertoire was profiled, and TCRdb retains in-frame clones only, with some absent. The sample lists approximately 260,000 clones, roughly 86% occurring once. Germline V gene sequence: CDR1 SGHDN, CDR2 FVKESK. The CDR3 runs to 14 residues. With V trimmed by 3 bases and J by 6 bases, 3 bases remained unmatched. The sequencing input was PBMCs. The chain uses TRBV14 and TRBJ2-7; 12 nucleotides line up with TRBD2. This clonotype was sampled from a woman younger than 45 in good health and CMV-seropositive. In DNA, the CDR3 is TGTGCCAGCAGCCATCTAGCGGGAGGGCCCGAGCAGTACTTC. Protein sequence: CASSHLAGGPEQYF.